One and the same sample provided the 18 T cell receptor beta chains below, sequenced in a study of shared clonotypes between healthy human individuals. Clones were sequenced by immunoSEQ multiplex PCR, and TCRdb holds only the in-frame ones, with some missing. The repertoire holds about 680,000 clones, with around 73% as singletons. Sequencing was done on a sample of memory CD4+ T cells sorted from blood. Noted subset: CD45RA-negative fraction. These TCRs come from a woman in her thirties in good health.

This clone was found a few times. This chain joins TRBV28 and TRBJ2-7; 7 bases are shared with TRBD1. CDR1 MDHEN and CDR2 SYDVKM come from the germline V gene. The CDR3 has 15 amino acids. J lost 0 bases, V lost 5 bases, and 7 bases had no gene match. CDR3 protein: CASSKNRQGSYEQYF. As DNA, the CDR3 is TGTGCCAGCAGTAAAAACCGACAGGGCTCCTACGAGCAGTACTTC. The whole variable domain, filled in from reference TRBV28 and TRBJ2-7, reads DVKVTQSSRYLVKRTGEKVFLECVQDMDHENMFWYRQDPGLGLRLIYFSYDVKMKEKGDIPEGYSVSREKKERFSLILESASTNQTSMYLCASSKNRQGSYEQYFGPGTRLTVT.

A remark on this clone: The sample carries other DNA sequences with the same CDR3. This CDR3 reads CASSSLAGTYEQYF. CDR3 nucleotide sequence: TGTGCCAGCAGCTCCTTAGCGGGTACCTACGAGCAGTACTTC. This chain uses TRBV11-2 with TRBJ2-7, with 7 positions matching TRBD2. J gave up 2 bases and V 4 bases, and 5 bases lay outside the gene matches. The CDR3 has 14 amino acids. Looked up from germline, CDR1 is SGHAT and CDR2 is FQNNGV.

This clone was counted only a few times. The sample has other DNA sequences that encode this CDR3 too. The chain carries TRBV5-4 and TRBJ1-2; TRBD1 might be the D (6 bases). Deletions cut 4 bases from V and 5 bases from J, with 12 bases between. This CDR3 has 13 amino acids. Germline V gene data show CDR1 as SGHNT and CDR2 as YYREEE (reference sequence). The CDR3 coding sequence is TGTGCCAGCAGCCCTACAGGGAATTATGGCTACACCTTC. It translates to CASSPTGNYGYTF.

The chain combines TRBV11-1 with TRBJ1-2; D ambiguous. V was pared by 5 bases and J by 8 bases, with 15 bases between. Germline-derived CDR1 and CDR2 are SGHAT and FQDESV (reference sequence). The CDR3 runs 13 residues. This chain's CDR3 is CASSPGAVGGYTF. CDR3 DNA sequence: TGTGCCAGCAGCCCCGGTGCAGTCGGGGGCTACACCTTC. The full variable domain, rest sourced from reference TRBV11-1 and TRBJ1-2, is EAEVAQSPRYKITEKSQAVAFWCDPISGHATLYWYRQILGQGPELLVQFQDESVVDDSQLPKDRFSAERLKGVDSTLKIQPAELGDSAMYLCASSPGAVGGYTFGSGTRLTVV.

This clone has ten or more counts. The CDR3 sequence: CASSLFTGNTEAFF. CDR3 sequence (DNA): TGTGCCAGCAGCTTATTCACAGGGAACACTGAAGCTTTCTTT. This chain links TRBV11-1 with TRBJ1-1; a weak D match, TRBD1 (5 bases). Germline-derived CDR1 and CDR2 are SGHAT and FQDESV (reference sequence). The V and J ends lost 2 bases and 1 base respectively, with 8 bases between them. The CDR3 has 14 amino acids.

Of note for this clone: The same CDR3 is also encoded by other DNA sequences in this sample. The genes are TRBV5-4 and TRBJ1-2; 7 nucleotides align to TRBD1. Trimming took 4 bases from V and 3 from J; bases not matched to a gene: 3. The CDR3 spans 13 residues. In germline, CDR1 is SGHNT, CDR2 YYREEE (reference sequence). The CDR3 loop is CASSPDRDYGYTF. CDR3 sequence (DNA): TGTGCCAGCAGCCCTGACAGGGACTATGGCTACACCTTC.

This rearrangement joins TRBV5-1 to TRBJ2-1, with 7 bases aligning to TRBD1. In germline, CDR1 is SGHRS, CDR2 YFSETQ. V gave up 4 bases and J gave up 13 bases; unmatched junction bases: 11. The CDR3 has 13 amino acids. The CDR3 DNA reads TGCGCCAGCAGCAGCGGACAGGTTGTCTTTCAGTTCTTC. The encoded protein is CASSSGQVVFQFF. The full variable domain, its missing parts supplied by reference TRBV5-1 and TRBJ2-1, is KAGVTQTPRYLIKTRGQQVTLSCSPISGHRSVSWYQQTPGQGLQFLFEYFSETQRNKGNFPGRFSGRQFSNSRSEMNVSTLELGDSALYLCASSSGQVVFQFFGPGTRLTVL.

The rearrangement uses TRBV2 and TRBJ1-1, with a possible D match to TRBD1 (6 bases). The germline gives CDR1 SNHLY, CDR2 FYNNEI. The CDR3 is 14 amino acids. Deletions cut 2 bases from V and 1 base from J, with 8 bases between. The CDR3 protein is CASSEYRANTEAFF. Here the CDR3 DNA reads TGTGCCAGCAGTGAATACAGGGCGAACACTGAAGCTTTCTTT.

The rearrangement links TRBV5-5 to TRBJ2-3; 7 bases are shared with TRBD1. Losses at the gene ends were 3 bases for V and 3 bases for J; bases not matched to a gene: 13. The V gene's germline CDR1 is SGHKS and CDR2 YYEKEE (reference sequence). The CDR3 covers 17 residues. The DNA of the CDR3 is TGTGCCAGCAGCTCACCCCAGGGGGTGGGATGGACAGATACGCAGTATTTT. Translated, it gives CASSSPQGVGWTDTQYF.

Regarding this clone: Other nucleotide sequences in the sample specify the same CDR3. The CDR3 region is CASSFVGQPQHF. CDR3 DNA: TGTGCCAGCAGTTTCGTTGGTCAGCCCCAGCATTTT. The V gene is TRBV27, the J gene TRBJ1-5; D gene unclear. The V and J ends lost 3 bases and 6 bases respectively, with 6 bases between them. Germline CDR1 is MNHEY and CDR2 is SMNVEV (reference sequence). The CDR3 has 12 residues.

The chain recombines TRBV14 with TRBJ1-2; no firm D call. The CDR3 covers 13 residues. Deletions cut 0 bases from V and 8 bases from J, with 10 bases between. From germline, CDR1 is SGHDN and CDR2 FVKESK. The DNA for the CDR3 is TGTGCCAGCAGCCAAGACCGGTTCGCCGGCTACACCTTC. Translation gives CASSQDRFAGYTF.

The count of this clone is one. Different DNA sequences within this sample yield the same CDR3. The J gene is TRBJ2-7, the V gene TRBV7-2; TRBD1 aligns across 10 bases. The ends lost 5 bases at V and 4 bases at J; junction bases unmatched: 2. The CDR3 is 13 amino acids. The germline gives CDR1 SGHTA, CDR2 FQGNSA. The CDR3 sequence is CASSRDRGYEQYF. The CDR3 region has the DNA TGTGCCAGCAGCCGGGACAGGGGTTACGAGCAGTACTTC.

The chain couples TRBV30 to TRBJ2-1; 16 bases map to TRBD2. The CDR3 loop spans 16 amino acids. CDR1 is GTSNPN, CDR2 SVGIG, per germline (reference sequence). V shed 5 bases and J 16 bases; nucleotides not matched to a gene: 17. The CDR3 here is CAWHSPGLAGGPSHFF. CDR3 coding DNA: TGTGCCTGGCACTCTCCGGGACTAGCGGGAGGGCCGTCCCATTTCTTC.

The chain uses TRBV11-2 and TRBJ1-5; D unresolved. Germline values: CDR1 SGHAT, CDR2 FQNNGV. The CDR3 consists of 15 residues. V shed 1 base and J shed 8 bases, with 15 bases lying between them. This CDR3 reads CASSLGFGRPEPQHF. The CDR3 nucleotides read TGTGCCAGCAGCTTAGGCTTCGGCAGGCCTGAGCCCCAGCATTTT.

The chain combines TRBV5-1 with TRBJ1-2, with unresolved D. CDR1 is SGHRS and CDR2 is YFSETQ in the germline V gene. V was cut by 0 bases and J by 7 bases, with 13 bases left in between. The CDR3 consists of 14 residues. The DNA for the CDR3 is TGCGCCAGCAGCTTGGCCACGGCAGTGGCTGGCTACACCTTC. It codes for CASSLATAVAGYTF. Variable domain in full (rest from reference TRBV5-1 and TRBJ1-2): KAGVTQTPRYLIKTRGQQVTLSCSPISGHRSVSWYQQTPGQGLQFLFEYFSETQRNKGNFPGRFSGRQFSNSRSEMNVSTLELGDSALYLCASSLATAVAGYTFGSGTRLTVV.

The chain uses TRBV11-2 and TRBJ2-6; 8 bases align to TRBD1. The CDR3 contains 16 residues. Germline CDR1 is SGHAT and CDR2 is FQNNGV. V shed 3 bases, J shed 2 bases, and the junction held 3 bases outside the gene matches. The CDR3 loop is CASSFPQGAGANVLTF. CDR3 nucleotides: TGTGCCAGCAGCTTCCCACAGGGGGCTGGGGCCAACGTCCTGACTTTC. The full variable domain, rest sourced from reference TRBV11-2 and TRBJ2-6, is EAGVAQSPRYKIIEKRQSVAFWCNPISGHATLYWYQQILGQGPKLLIQFQNNGVVDDSQLPKDRFSAERLKGVDSTLKIQPAKLEDSAVYLCASSFPQGAGANVLTFGAGSRLTVL.

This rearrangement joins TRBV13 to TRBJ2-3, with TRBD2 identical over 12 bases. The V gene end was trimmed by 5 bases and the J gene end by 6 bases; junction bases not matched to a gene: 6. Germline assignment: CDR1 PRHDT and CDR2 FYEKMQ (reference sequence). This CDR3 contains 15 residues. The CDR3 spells CASSRLAGEYDTQYF. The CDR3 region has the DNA TGTGCCAGCAGCCGACTAGCGGGAGAATATGATACGCAGTATTTT. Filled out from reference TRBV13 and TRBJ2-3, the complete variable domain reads AAGVIQSPRHLIKEKRETATLKCYPIPRHDTVYWYQQGPGQDPQFLISFYEKMQSDKGSIPDRFSAQQFSDYHSELNMSSLELGDSALYFCASSRLAGEYDTQYFGPGTRLTVL.

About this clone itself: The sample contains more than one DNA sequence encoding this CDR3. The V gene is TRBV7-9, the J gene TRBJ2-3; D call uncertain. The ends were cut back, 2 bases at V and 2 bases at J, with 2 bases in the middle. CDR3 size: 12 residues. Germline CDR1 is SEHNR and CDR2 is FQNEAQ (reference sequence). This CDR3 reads CASSLLTDTQYF. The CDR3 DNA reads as TGTGCCAGCAGCTTACTCACAGATACGCAGTATTTT.